This TCR beta chain is from a study of shared clonotypes between healthy human individuals (TCRdb year 2020). Some background on the complete study: Three men and two women, aged 18 to 49 years, made up the cohort. For each donor, CD4 naive and CD4 memory were each run on three plates, CD8 naive on two plates, and CD8 memory on one plate. To estimate repertoire size and how much clonotypes are shared between individuals, the study performed deep sequencing of blood TCR repertoires from a few healthy adults. Libraries were prepared and TCR repertoires were sequenced by different laboratories using diverse techniques, in order to increase sequencing depth and limit assay-specific biases. Between about 0.94 and 8.9 billion PBMCs per donor were obtained by leukapheresis.

From cysteine to phenylalanine, the CDR3 is 15 amino acids long. Left in the record is the CDR3 DNA by itself, 45 bases read in frame from the first base. V is clipped by 0 bases and J by 4 bases, and the sequence between their germline boundaries is 12 bases long. From a lookup of the germline V gene, CDR1 and CDR2 are SGHDN and FVKESK. This clone was counted a few times. The antigen this receptor binds is unknown. Base-call qualities are not available, and no considerably larger clone is one nucleotide away. Using the deep immunoSEQ assay, TCR CDR3 regions were amplified from genomic DNA by multiplex PCR. Extracted genomic DNA from each cell subset was spread evenly across all wells of several immunoSEQ 96-well plates, with each plate serving as a replicate. Each replicate PCR for sorted subsets received about 0.2 ug genomic DNA, equal to about 30,000 T cell genomes. Purified libraries were measured with a Qubit 3.0 fluorometer, size-checked on a Bioanalyzer 2100, and measured again with the KAPA Library Quantification kit. Every immunoSEQ 96-well plate was sequenced on a separate single-read 150-cycle Illumina NextSeq 550 flow cell. The authors' analysis ran thus. Because only junctional sequences without quality scores were contained in the immunoSEQ output, filtering matching that applied to full-length reads could not be performed. To assign V/J genes and CDR3, sequences were annotated against IMGT germline references using PyIR, a Python wrapper for IgBLAST v1.9. Reads were removed for weak V/J assignments (E-value above 1e-6), missing CDR3, stop codons, out-of-frame junctions, or ambiguous translated residues. V3J clonotypes were defined as sequences sharing the same inferred V gene, J gene, and CDR3 amino acid sequence. The percentage overlap between two repertoires was calculated by dividing the number of shared unique clonotypes by the size of the smaller repertoire. Richness of each repertoire was evaluated using RTK rarefaction, the Chao1 estimator, and Recon v2.1 estimates of unobserved clonotypes. For all TCRbeta clonotypes obtained by the gDNA method from a few donors, generation probabilities were computed with OLGA. The immuneACCESS repertoire file appears here via TCRdb, limited to in-frame rearrangements. These files lack a portion of the clones; in checked studies, under half of the deficit traces to unresolved V genes, and the cause of the others is not known. D and trimming come from the DNA, and the V and J calls and clone size come from that table. The sample table shows around 940,000 clones, and more than 75% are seen once. The ten largest clones represent around 1.4% of the sample.

Donors were healthy HIV-negative adults with no recently reported acute infections or vaccinations. Only Caucasian adults living in Nashville, Tennessee, USA were represented among the donors. CD4+ T cells were enriched through magnetic negative selection, after which naive cells were positively selected on CD45RA and the remaining negative fraction served as the memory subset. Blood was obtained by leukapheresis, after which PBMCs were separated by Ficoll-Histopaque density gradient centrifugation and cryopreserved in liquid nitrogen vapor phase. Purity and quantity of every magnetically sorted T cell population were checked by analytical flow cytometry. Each sorted fraction had its genomic DNA isolated and then quantified by UV absorbance on a Nanodrop 2000c. The paper as a whole reports these results and caveats: Sampling was restricted to blood, and TCR repertoires in tissue are likely to differ from TCR repertoires in blood. Rarefaction of sorted-subset datasets indicated incomplete sequencing despite the large sequencing depth. When several donors were compared, the shared fraction of clonotypes was about 5.2% for naive CD4, roughly 3.3% for naive CD8, 2.3% for memory CD4, and under 0.5% for memory CD8. Estimated clonotype richness was generally larger for naive than for memory subsets. Compared with non-shared clonotypes, clonotypes shared by all four sorted-subset donors had higher generation probabilities. Pairwise subsampling indicated that sequencing depth was expected to affect the degree of clonotype sharing among donors. The genetic and exposure-history diversity represented was limited by the small number of donors.

Sequencing used memory CD4+ T cells sorted from blood. The intended sense of this specimen's cell subset or site label: CD45RA-negative fraction. Rearrangement joined TRBV14 to TRBJ1-1, and possibly TRBD1, on 6 matching bases. The TCR was taken from a man younger than 30 in good health. The sequence in DNA is TGTGCCAGCAGCCAAGACTTACAGGGAGGCACTGAAGCTTTCTTT. Its product reads: CASSQDLQGGTEAFF. Reference TRBV14 and TRBJ1-1 genes cover what lies past the CDR3, so the full variable domain is EAGVTQFPSHSVIEKGQTVTLRCDPISGHDNLYWYRRVMGKEIKFLLHFVKESKQDESGMPNNRFLAERTGGTYSTLKVQPAELEDSGVYFCASSQDLQGGTEAFFGQGTRLTVV.